This entry concerns a single TCR beta chain. The PCR was carried out with 60 Vbeta primers and 13 Jbeta primers. TCRdb's table, derived via immunoSEQ multiplex PCR, lists solely in-frame clones and lacks some. Found here are over 150,000 clones, roughly 76% of them singletons; the top ten hold roughly 1.9%. The data stem from a study of cytomegalovirus exposure and HLA in healthy donors. V lost 4 bases and J 2 bases, leaving 15 bases between the germline ends. The CDR3 runs to 16 residues. Germline CDR1 SGHAT, CDR2 FQNNGV. The clonotype originates from a human donor in good health. Input material: PBMCs. The J gene is TRBJ2-1, the V gene TRBV11-2; D might be TRBD2 (6 bases). CDR3 region: CASSSWRDAPYNEQFF. Here the CDR3 DNA reads TGTGCCAGCAGCTCTTGGCGGGACGCACCCTACAATGAGCAGTTCTTC.